This entry lists 28 T cell receptor beta chains sequenced from one sample in a study of CD8+ T cells in alopecia areata (dated by TCRdb to 2017 to 2018). The method was the immunoSEQ multiplex PCR assay. For TCR sequencing, RNA was extracted from every sample and reverse transcribed into cDNA to serve as template. The table was pulled from immuneACCESS by TCRdb, which kept in-frame rearrangements only. Such tables lose some clones; where checked, under half of the loss comes from unresolved V genes, and the rest has no known cause. The sample table lists about 110,000 clones, approximately 59% of them with a count of one. Less than 25% of the sample comes from the top ten. Sequenced: CD8+ T cells sorted from blood. All receptors come from a human donor in good health.

The rearrangement uses TRBV6-5 and TRBJ2-2; perhaps TRBD1 as D (6 bases). The CDR3 runs 15 residues. The V and J ends lost 0 bases and 6 bases respectively, with 11 bases between them. Germline V lookup: CDR1 MNHEY, CDR2 SVGAGI. The CDR3, as DNA: TGTGCCAGCAGTTACTCGGACAGTTGGGCCGGGGAGCTGTTTTTT. It yields the protein CASSYSDSWAGELFF.

On this clone: Other DNA sequences in this sample translate to the same CDR3. This chain uses TRBV7-9 with TRBJ2-7; the D gene is possibly TRBD2 (5 bases). CDR3 length: 12 amino acids. The V gene lost 1 base and the J gene lost 4 bases, with 5 bases spanning the gap. Germline-derived CDR1 and CDR2 are SEHNR and FQNEAQ (reference sequence). Here the CDR3 reads CASSLGTYEQYF. Written as DNA, the CDR3 is TGTGCCAGCAGCTTAGGGACTTACGAGCAGTACTTC.

V is TRBV14 and J is TRBJ2-7; no firm D call. Per germline, CDR1 SGHDN and CDR2 FVKESK. This CDR3 has 13 amino acids. V was pared by 4 bases and J by 3 bases, with 10 bases between. The CDR3 sequence: CASSLDAGYEQYF. Written as DNA, the CDR3 is TGTGCCAGCAGCCTGGACGCAGGCTACGAGCAGTACTTC.

The chain joins TRBV28 to TRBJ2-5; D call uncertain. V was shortened by 1 base and J by 3 bases, with 6 bases between the two germline ends. Germline CDR1 reads MDHEN; CDR2 reads SYDVKM. This CDR3 is built from 13 residues. As DNA, the CDR3 is TGTGCCAGCAGTTTATTAAGTGAAGAGACCCAGTACTTC. This encodes CASSLLSEETQYF.

This chain links TRBV13 with TRBJ1-2; D uncertain. The V gene's germline CDR1 is PRHDT and CDR2 FYEKMQ (reference sequence). Trimming took 2 bases from V and 3 from J, leaving 13 bases between them. The CDR3 length is 15 residues. CDR3 residues: CASSLRGRRDYGYTF. The CDR3 region has the DNA TGTGCCAGCAGCTTACGAGGGAGGCGGGACTATGGCTACACCTTC. The variable domain in full, completed from reference TRBV13 and TRBJ1-2, reads AAGVIQSPRHLIKEKRETATLKCYPIPRHDTVYWYQQGPGQDPQFLISFYEKMQSDKGSIPDRFSAQQFSDYHSELNMSSLELGDSALYFCASSLRGRRDYGYTFGSGTRLTVV.

This rearrangement joins TRBV20-1 to TRBJ2-7; TRBD2 is a possible D gene (6 bases). The length of the CDR3 is 11 residues. V dropped 6 bases and J dropped 4 bases, with 10 bases sitting between them. The germline V gene has CDR1 DFQATT and CDR2 SNEGSKA (reference sequence). Written as DNA, the CDR3 is TGCAGTGCCCCCGGGGGTTACGAGCAGTACTTC. It is translated as CSAPGGYEQYF.

The chain employs TRBV4-1 and TRBJ1-5, with TRBD1 as a possible D gene (5 bases). The V end lost 4 bases, the J end lost 7 bases, and 11 bases lay between the germline ends. Germline V gene lookup returns CDR1 MGHRA and CDR2 YSYEKL. This CDR3 is 13 amino acids long. The CDR3 DNA sequence: TGCGCCAGCAGCCCAGGATCAGGGCAGCCCCAGCATTTT. The encoded protein is CASSPGSGQPQHF.

This rearrangement joins TRBV5-1 to TRBJ1-1; tentative D call: TRBD1 (5 bases). This CDR3 spans 15 amino acids. Per germline, CDR1 SGHRS and CDR2 YFSETQ. V was clipped by 4 bases and J by 1 base, with 14 bases between them. CDR3 DNA sequence: TGCGCCAGCAGCCCCCCTACAGGTGGGAACACTGAAGCTTTCTTT. Its protein product is CASSPPTGGNTEAFF.

About this clone itself: The sample carries other DNA sequences with the same CDR3. The rearrangement links TRBV11-2 to TRBJ2-7, with D unclear. From germline, CDR1 is SGHAT and CDR2 FQNNGV. The CDR3 has 12 residues. The germline V and J ends were trimmed by 5 bases and 1 base, with 6 bases remaining between them. CDR3 nucleotides: TGTGCCAGCAGCCTCGGGTCCTACGAGCAGTACTTC. Encoded protein: CASSLGSYEQYF.

V usage is TRBV2 and J usage is TRBJ1-2, with D possibly TRBD1 on 5 matching bases. Germline CDR1 SNHLY, CDR2 FYNNEI. The CDR3 loop spans 13 amino acids. Trimming shortened V by 9 bases and J by 2 bases, and 13 bases separated the two germline ends. The CDR3 DNA sequence: TGTGCCAGTACAGGTTACTTAAACTATGGCTACACCTTC. It translates to CASTGYLNYGYTF.

Only one count was recorded for this clone. V and J are TRBV5-1 and TRBJ2-2; no reliable D call. Trimming removed 0 bases from V and 0 bases from J, with 9 bases in between. The CDR3 loop spans 16 amino acids. Germline V gene data show CDR1 as SGHRS and CDR2 as YFSETQ. CDR3 sequence: CASSLEVYANTGELFF. CDR3 bases: TGCGCCAGCAGCTTGGAGGTTTACGCGAACACCGGGGAGCTGTTTTTT.

V usage is TRBV6-5 and J usage is TRBJ2-2; maybe TRBD1 (5 bases). The CDR3 length is 16 residues. Trimming took 2 bases from V and 5 from J, leaving 15 bases between them. CDR1 MNHEY and CDR2 SVGAGI come from the germline V gene. CDR3 DNA: TGTGCCAGCAGTTACGCTCCCTTAGGGGCAACCGGGGAGCTGTTTTTT. It specifies CASSYAPLGATGELFF.

This chain joins TRBV13 and TRBJ1-2; the match to TRBD1 covers 8 bases. CDR3 length: 15 amino acids. The trim removed 5 bases at V and 7 bases at J, leaving 12 bases unmatched. Germline V gene lookup returns CDR1 PRHDT and CDR2 FYEKMQ (reference sequence). CDR3: CASSPGQGKGLGYTF. The CDR3 DNA sequence: TGTGCCAGCAGCCCAGGACAGGGTAAAGGACTTGGCTACACCTTC.

In this sample, this clone turned up a few times. V gene TRBV7-9 combines with J gene TRBJ2-1; D might be TRBD1 or TRBD2, each matching 6 bases. The CDR3 has 14 residues. Trimming took 1 base from V and 7 from J, leaving 11 bases between them. Germline CDR1 and CDR2: SEHNR and FQNEAQ (reference sequence). For the CDR3, the DNA is TGTGCCAGCAGCTTAGGGGGGGCGAAGAATGAGCAGTTCTTC. It is translated as CASSLGGAKNEQFF.

The chain recombines TRBV5-1 with TRBJ2-3, with 8 nucleotides matching TRBD2. CDR3 size: 14 residues. Germline V gives CDR1 SGHRS, CDR2 YFSETQ. The trim removed 4 bases at V and 2 bases at J, leaving 3 bases unmatched. CDR3 in DNA: TGCGCCAGCAGCGTCGGGGGGGACACAGATACGCAGTATTTT. Protein: CASSVGGDTDTQYF.

Only a few counts were recorded for this clone. V is TRBV19 and J is TRBJ1-1; TRBD1 might be the D (6 bases). The germline CDR1 and CDR2 sequences are LNHDA and SQIVND (reference sequence). The CDR3 covers 17 residues. Trimming stripped 6 bases from V and 0 bases from J, with 20 bases between. CDR3: CASSPRFGDRLNTEAFF. CDR3 DNA: TGTGCCAGTAGCCCCCGATTCGGAGACAGGCTGAACACTGAAGCTTTCTTT.

This rearrangement joins TRBV30 to TRBJ2-1; 7 bases fit TRBD2. This CDR3 is built from 13 residues. V was clipped by 4 bases and J by 9 bases; unmatched bases: 9. Germline V CDR1 and CDR2: GTSNPN, SVGIG (reference sequence). CDR3 bases: TGTGCCTGGAACCCCGGACTAGTCACTGAGCAGTTCTTC. Amino acids: CAWNPGLVTEQFF.

Written as DNA, the CDR3 is TGCAGCGTCGGTAGACAGACAGGGGTCCGCTCCTACGAGCAGTACTTC. Translated: CSVGRQTGVRSYEQYF. V is TRBV29-1 and J is TRBJ2-7, with 8 bases fitting TRBD1. The trim removed 6 bases at V and 0 bases at J, leaving 13 bases unmatched. The germline gives CDR1 SQVTM, CDR2 ANQGSEA. The CDR3 covers 16 residues.

The J gene is TRBJ1-6, the V gene TRBV9; D is ambiguous. From germline, CDR1 is SGDLS and CDR2 YYNGEE. V was cut by 0 bases and J by 5 bases, with 6 bases left in between. This CDR3 spans 14 amino acids. In DNA form, the CDR3 reads TGTGCCAGCAGCGTAGTAGGGAATAATTCACCCCTCCACTTT. Translation: CASSVVGNNSPLHF.

Only a few counts were recorded for this clone. J is TRBJ2-5 and V is TRBV28, with TRBD2 matching over 11 bases. The V and J ends lost 2 bases and 1 base, in that order; junction bases with no gene match: 3. The CDR3 sequence is 16 residues long. CDR1 is MDHEN and CDR2 is SYDVKM in the germline V gene. The chain's CDR3 is CASSLPSGGTQETQYF. The CDR3 DNA sequence: TGTGCCAGCAGTTTACCTAGCGGGGGGACCCAAGAGACCCAGTACTTC.

The gene calls are TRBV29-1 and TRBJ2-3, with TRBD2 matching over 12 bases. The V and J ends lost 2 bases and 2 bases, in that order; junction bases with no gene match: 8. Germline CDR1 reads SQVTM; CDR2 reads ANQGSEA. This CDR3 has 17 amino acids. In DNA form, the CDR3 reads TGCAGCGTTGAAACCGGACTAGCGGGGACATACACAGATACGCAGTATTTT. This translates into CSVETGLAGTYTDTQYF.

The chain combines TRBV29-1 with TRBJ2-7; D uncertain. The CDR3 consists of 13 residues. The germline gives CDR1 SQVTM, CDR2 ANQGSEA. V was trimmed by 4 bases and J by 3 bases, leaving 13 bases between them. CDR3 sequence: CSVVPVNYYEQYF. CDR3 DNA: TGCAGCGTTGTGCCCGTCAACTACTACGAGCAGTACTTC.

The rearrangement joins TRBV27 to TRBJ1-2; D perhaps matches TRBD1 (5 bases). CDR3 length: 15 amino acids. Germline values: CDR1 MNHEY, CDR2 SMNVEV (reference sequence). V shed 4 bases and J shed 4 bases, with 16 bases lying between them. Written as DNA, the CDR3 is TGTGCCAGCAGTTCTATGCCAGGGTGGGTCTATGGCTACACCTTC. Its protein is CASSSMPGWVYGYTF.

This chain connects TRBV29-1 to TRBJ1-4; D possibly corresponds to TRBD1 (5 bases). CDR3 size: 14 residues. V was trimmed by 6 bases and J by 7 bases, leaving 18 bases between them. Germline V CDR1 and CDR2: SQVTM, ANQGSEA. CDR3 nucleotides: TGCAGCGTCGCATCGGACCTAAGGGGTGAAAAACTGTTTTTT. It yields the protein CSVASDLRGEKLFF. Full variable domain (missing parts from reference TRBV29-1 and TRBJ1-4): SAVISQKPSRDICQRGTSLTIQCQVDSQVTMMFWYRQQPGQSLTLIATANQGSEATYESGFVIDKFPISRPNLTFSTLTVSNMSPEDSSIYLCSVASDLRGEKLFFGSGTQLSVL.

The V and J genes are TRBV7-9 and TRBJ1-2; D may be TRBD1 (6 bases). V was trimmed by 3 bases and J by 5 bases, leaving 22 bases between them. Per germline, CDR1 SEHNR and CDR2 FQNEAQ (reference sequence). CDR3 length: 17 amino acids. The CDR3 protein is CASSFGAARGRGYGYTF. Written as DNA, the CDR3 is TGTGCCAGCAGCTTCGGTGCGGCTCGGGGCAGGGGATATGGCTACACCTTC.

This chain uses TRBV10-3 with TRBJ2-3; 7 bases are shared with TRBD1. Germline V gives CDR1 ENHRY, CDR2 SYGVKD. J gave up 1 base and V 4 bases, and 8 bases lay outside the gene matches. The CDR3 runs 16 residues. The CDR3 region has the DNA TGTGCCATCAGTGGGGCCGGACAGGCAGGCACAGATACGCAGTATTTT. It translates to CAISGAGQAGTDTQYF.

The chain joins TRBV9 to TRBJ1-1, with no clear D. The CDR3 length is 13 residues. Germline V gene lookup returns CDR1 SGDLS and CDR2 YYNGEE. V lost 0 bases and J lost 6, with 9 bases in between. In nucleotides, the CDR3 is TGTGCCAGCAGCGTAGCGGGGAGGGCTGAAGCTTTCTTT. Translating gives CASSVAGRAEAFF.

This clone was counted only a few times. The V call is TRBV7-9, the J call TRBJ1-2; possible D gene TRBD1, 6 bases. Germline V gene data show CDR1 as SEHNR and CDR2 as FQNEAQ (reference sequence). CDR3 length: 15 residues. V gave up 1 base and J gave up 4 bases, with 13 bases separating them. CDR3 residues: CASSLDPGATYGYTF. The CDR3 DNA reads TGTGCCAGCAGCTTAGATCCGGGGGCGACCTATGGCTACACCTTC.